The T cell receptor (beta chain) under discussion was sequenced for a study of shared clonotypes between healthy human individuals. About the study: The people who gave samples were a couple of women and a few men aged 18 to 49. Study-wide points: Generally, naive subsets (rather than memory subsets) showed larger estimated richness.

TCRdb's table, derived via immunoSEQ multiplex PCR, lists solely in-frame clones and lacks some. The sample records approximately 2,200,000 clones, 85% to 95% being singletons. Worth noting for this clone: The antigen is unknown.

CDR3 size: 15 residues. Trimming removed 1 base at V and 3 bases at J, with 13 bases between. Germline CDR1 and CDR2: MNHNS and SASEGT. Naive CD8 cells lacked CD45RO, underwent positive selection for CCR7 and left out terminally differentiated effector memory CD45RA+ cells. The donors, all of them Caucasian adults, lived in Nashville, Tennessee. V gene TRBV6-1 combines with J gene TRBJ2-7; a possible D gene is TRBD2 (5 bases). This sequence was found in a man aged 18 to 29 in good health. Some clones in this sample may be carry-over from other donors' samples. The sequencing sample was made of naive CD8+ T cells from PBMCs. CDR3 DNA sequence: TGTGCCAGCAGTGAAGGTTTGGGGAGAAACTACGAGCAGTACTTC. Encoded protein: CASSEGLGRNYEQYF.